Listed below are T cell receptor beta chains from one sample, sequenced in a study of blood T cell repertoires in COVID-19. Here immunoSEQ multiplex PCR was the method, and the copy in TCRdb shows in-frame clones only, minus some. The sample records a few hundred thousand clones, approximately 89% being singletons. The specimen sequenced was PBMCs or T cells enriched from blood (not recorded which). These receptors came from a man aged 25-40 years who had recovered from COVID-19. Each CDR3 is given without its conserved first and last residue. Each record gives: CDR3 length, V gene, CDR3 protein.

12 | TRBV5-8 | ASNTGVAGNTIY
10 | TRBV5-5 | ASTMGLPKAF
13 | TRBV28 | ASSNRRGGRDEQF
13 | TRBV10-3 | AISEVADRTDEQY
9 | TRBV6-5 | ASSRGGTLH
14 | TRBV28 | ASSFVPGTGSETQY
12 | TRBV2 | ASSPGLNNYGYT
12 | TRBV19 | ASSGTGGPYEQY
14 | TRBV7-3 | ASSLSGGHYNSPLH
12 | TRBV14 | ASSPLRQGKGYT
18 | TRBV9 | ASSTPGGGLAGDRPCEQF
12 | TRBV10-3 | AVRDRLNTGELF
11 | TRBV19 | ASSTRLEGGQY
11 | TRBV29-1 | SGIVPTPDTQY
12 | TRBV5-1 | ASSKRGSYTEAF
15 | TRBV30 | AWKATLAGGTYNEQF
13 | TRBV5-5 | ASSRDIAGINEQF
15 | TRBV2 | ASLGAIRNTSGNTIY
12 | TRBV6-1 | ASSEAGTWETQY
9 | TRBV28 | ASGQNYGYT
13 | TRBV5-1 | ASSLGTSGGYEQY
13 | TRBV15 | ATSRDLRRSYEQY
13 | TRBV2 | ASSGGRGRGSPLH
10 | TRBV5-1 | ASSPKGETQY
11 | TRBV2 | ASSEVLGREAF
12 | TRBV27 | ASSLSGLNTEAF
13 | TRBV19 | ASRAGDHMNTEAF
13 | TRBV5-1 | ASSAGTSGPGELF
14 | TRBV11-1 | ASSSVGRGERYEQY
13 | TRBV5-1 | ASSWARGDFEEQY
11 | TRBV11-3 | ASSWGGTDTQY
14 | TRBV4-1 | ASSQQTGTGAYEQY
14 | TRBV11-2 | ASSLEGLAGQETQY
12 | TRBV19 | ASTQGQGAYEQY
11 | TRBV12-3/TRBV12-4 | ATGDIGNQPQH
9 | TRBV11-2 | ASSLGRDLT